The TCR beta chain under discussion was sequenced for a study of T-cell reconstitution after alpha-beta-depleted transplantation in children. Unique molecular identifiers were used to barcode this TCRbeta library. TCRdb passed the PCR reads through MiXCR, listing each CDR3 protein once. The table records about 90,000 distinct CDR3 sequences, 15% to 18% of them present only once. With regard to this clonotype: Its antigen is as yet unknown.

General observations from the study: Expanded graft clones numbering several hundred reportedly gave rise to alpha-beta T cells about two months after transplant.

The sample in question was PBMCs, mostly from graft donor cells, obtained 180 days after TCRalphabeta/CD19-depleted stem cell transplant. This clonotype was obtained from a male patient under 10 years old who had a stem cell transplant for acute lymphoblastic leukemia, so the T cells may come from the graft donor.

CDR3 loop: CSVAGQGHTEAFF. CDR3 bases: TGCAGCGTGGCCGGACAGGGGCACACTGAAGCTTTCTTT. The V and J genes are TRBV29-1 and TRBJ1-1, with TRBD1 matching 9 bases. Germline V gene sequence: CDR1 SQVTM, CDR2 ANQGSEA. Trimming took 6 bases from V and 3 from J; bases not matched to a gene: 5. The CDR3 extends over 13 amino acids.